This T cell receptor (beta chain) is from a study of regulatory T cells in long-lasting Graves disease. Arm-PCR with iRepertoire HTBI primers amplified the CDR3 regions for these TCR beta libraries. TCRdb reprocessed the multiplex PCR reads via MiXCR and lists one record per CDR3 protein. Among roughly 500,000 distinct CDR3 sequences listed, about 14% were seen once. Germline V gene data show CDR1 as PRHDT and CDR2 as FYEKMQ (reference sequence). J gave up 6 bases and V 5 bases, and 5 bases lay outside the gene matches. The CDR3 contains 14 residues. Time point specified: newly diagnosed GD, antithyroid drugs for less than 3 months. Making the TCR library involved RNA that had been extracted from PBMCs. This clonotype was detected ten times or more. These same data were also listed under a study on T cells in Graves' hyperthyroidism and ophthalmopathy. That investigation notes: Researchers ran a first-round RT-PCR on the TCR CDR3 using the HTBI primer set. Clonotypes that were expanded in thyroid above 0.001 mostly appeared in blood too.

The TCR was taken from a man in his thirties or forties with Graves disease. V and J are TRBV13 and TRBJ2-7; 12 bases match TRBD2. The specimen comprised peripheral blood mononuclear cells (PBMCs), sampled at new diagnosis, from a patient treated with antithyroid drugs. The CDR3 spells CASSRLAGDLEQYF. CDR3 DNA sequence: TGTGCCAGCAGCAGACTAGCGGGAGATCTCGAGCAGTACTTC. The full variable domain, completed using reference TRBV13 and TRBJ2-7, is AAGVIQSPRHLIKEKRETATLKCYPIPRHDTVYWYQQGPGQDPQFLISFYEKMQSDKGSIPDRFSAQQFSDYHSELNMSSLELGDSALYFCASSRLAGDLEQYFGPGTRLTVT.